One sample yielded the 14 T cell receptor beta chains listed below, sequenced in a study of blood T cells in healthy people across ages. A second PCR of roughly 7 to 11 cycles used a sample-barcoded 5' primer and a J-beta primer mix. Each CDR3 protein gets one entry after TCRdb re-called the 5' RACE reads with MiXCR. The sample has approximately 800,000 distinct CDR3 sequences, 56% seen once; the top ten hold about a quarter. The specimen sequenced was blood. The source of these receptors is a man aged 35-49 years in good health.

This clonotype showed up just a few times. The junction and the germline gene differ at one end; a read error may be behind it. The rearrangement joins TRBV30 to TRBJ2-3; TRBD1 matches at 8 bases. Germline CDR1 is GTSNPN and CDR2 is SVGIG (reference sequence). This CDR3 comprises 12 residues. CDR3 region: CACSQGADTQYF. CDR3 bases: TGTGCCTGTAGCCAGGGGGCAGACACGCAGTATTTT. Full variable domain (remainder filled in from reference TRBV30 and TRBJ2-3): SQTIHQWPATLVQPVGSPLSLECTVEGTSNPNLYWYRQAAGRGLQLLFYSVGIGQISSEVPQNLSASRPQDRQFILSSKKLLLSDSGFYLCACSQGADTQYFGPGTRLTVL.

This clonotype was detected a few times. The chain carries TRBV7-2 and TRBJ2-7, with a possible D match to TRBD2 (5 bases). V shed 7 bases and J shed 6 bases, with 22 bases lying between them. The length of the CDR3 is 15 residues. Per germline, CDR1 SGHTA and CDR2 FQGNSA. CDR3 DNA sequence: TGTGCCAGCATCCCGAGGGTTTCGGGGTCAGCCGAGCAGTACTTC. Translating it yields CASIPRVSGSAEQYF.

The chain links TRBV3-1 to TRBJ2-3; D gene ambiguous. The CDR3 has 16 residues. From germline, CDR1 is LGHDT and CDR2 YNNKEL (reference sequence). Trimming removed 1 base at V and 2 bases at J, with 13 bases between. As DNA, the CDR3 is TGTGCCAGCAGCCAAGGGGCGGCCGAAAACACAGATACGCAGTATTTT. Amino acid sequence: CASSQGAAENTDTQYF.

The rearrangement links TRBV20-1 to TRBJ2-5, with 9 nucleotides matching TRBD2. The V gene end was trimmed by 1 base and the J gene end by 0 bases; junction bases not matched to a gene: 18. There are 20 residues in the CDR3. The germline V gene has CDR1 DFQATT and CDR2 SNEGSKA (reference sequence). CDR3 sequence (DNA): TGCAGTGCTAGAGCATCCGGAGTAGCGGGAGCTGGGGGGCACCAAGAGACCCAGTACTTC. Translating gives CSARASGVAGAGGHQETQYF.

This clonotype was seen more than once but under ten times. The chain is built from TRBV3-1 and TRBJ2-7; 8 nucleotides agree with TRBD1. The CDR3 contains 14 residues. With 1 base clipped from V and 7 bases from J, the junction kept 6 bases outside the gene matches. Germline CDR1 is LGHDT and CDR2 is YNNKEL (reference sequence). DNA for the CDR3: TGTGCCAGCAGCCAAGGGTCCAGGGGGCTGGAGCAGTACTTC. Translated, it gives CASSQGSRGLEQYF.

This clonotype was seen only a few times. The CDR3 here is CASSLRLAGGQSQETQYF. The CDR3 DNA reads as TGTGCCAGCAGTTTAAGGCTAGCGGGGGGTCAGAGCCAAGAGACCCAGTACTTC. This sequence joins TRBV6-5 and TRBJ2-5; TRBD2 aligns across 11 bases. CDR1 is MNHEY and CDR2 is SVGAGI in the germline V gene. The CDR3 is 18 residues long. V lost 4 bases, J lost 1 base, and 11 bases stayed unmatched.

The genes are TRBV20-1 and TRBJ2-5, with 8 bases aligning to TRBD1. V shed 2 bases and J 5 bases; nucleotides not matched to a gene: 7. Germline CDR1 reads DFQATT; CDR2 reads SNEGSKA (reference sequence). The CDR3 runs 14 residues. The CDR3: CSARPGQGSETQYF. The CDR3 DNA reads TGCAGTGCTAGACCCGGACAGGGTTCGGAGACCCAGTACTTC.

The V gene is TRBV11-2, the J gene TRBJ1-6; 7 positions agree with TRBD1. CDR1 and CDR2 (germline): SGHAT, FQNNGV. The CDR3 runs 15 residues. V lost 5 bases and J lost 6; bases outside the gene matches: 7. The CDR3 DNA follows: TGTGCCAGCAGCACGATGACAGGGTCTAATTCACCCCTCCACTTT. It encodes CASSTMTGSNSPLHF.

The rearrangement links TRBV4-1 to TRBJ2-5; D not certain. The tail of the sequence fits TRBJ2-7 better, so the J call may be wrong. The CDR3 is made up of 13 amino acids. Germline CDR1 is MGHRA and CDR2 is YSYEKL. The CDR3 loop reads CASSHPAGYEQYF. The CDR3 nucleotides read TGCGCCAGCAGCCACCCGGCCGGGTACGAGCAGTACTTC.

The chain recombines TRBV5-1 with TRBJ2-1; maybe TRBD2 (6 bases). Germline V gene lookup returns CDR1 SGHRS and CDR2 YFSETQ. V lost 5 bases, J lost 12 bases, and 21 bases lay in between. The CDR3 has 14 amino acids. The CDR3: CASRRTIGSGGQFF. CDR3 nucleotides: TGCGCCAGCAGAAGGACTATAGGTTCTGGGGGGCAGTTCTTC. The full variable domain, rest sourced from reference TRBV5-1 and TRBJ2-1, is KAGVTQTPRYLIKTRGQQVTLSCSPISGHRSVSWYQQTPGQGLQFLFEYFSETQRNKGNFPGRFSGRQFSNSRSEMNVSTLELGDSALYLCASRRTIGSGGQFFGPGTRLTVL.

V usage is TRBV7-9 and J usage is TRBJ2-3; TRBD2 matches 8 bases. V was clipped by 3 bases and J by 2 bases; unmatched bases: 7. Germline CDR1 SEHNR, CDR2 FQNEAQ (reference sequence). The CDR3 is 16 residues long. CDR3: CASSFPTSGYTDTQYF. CDR3 in DNA: TGTGCCAGCAGCTTCCCAACTAGCGGATACACAGATACGCAGTATTTT.

J is TRBJ2-3 and V is TRBV20-1, with 7 bases identical to TRBD2. The CDR3 covers 15 residues. The germline CDR1 and CDR2 sequences are DFQATT and SNEGSKA (reference sequence). V lost 3 bases and J lost 0; bases outside the gene matches: 6. The DNA of the CDR3 is TGCAGTGCTAGTTTATTGGGGGGGAGCACAGATACGCAGTATTTT. This codes for CSASLLGGSTDTQYF.

V usage is TRBV3-1 and J usage is TRBJ2-1; 12 nucleotides match TRBD2. Germline V gene data show CDR1 as LGHDT and CDR2 as YNNKEL (reference sequence). This CDR3 is built from 16 residues. V shed 4 bases, J shed 9 bases, and the junction held 10 bases outside the gene matches. The CDR3 loop reads CASSRQTSGGGGEQFF. CDR3 coding DNA: TGTGCCAGCAGCCGACAGACTAGCGGGGGAGGGGGTGAGCAGTTCTTC.

This chain connects TRBV29-1 to TRBJ2-1; 7 bases map to TRBD1. Per the germline V gene, CDR1 is SQVTM and CDR2 is ANQGSEA. This CDR3 is 13 amino acids long. Trimming at V came to 5 bases and at J to 6 bases, leaving 7 bases not matched to a gene. CDR3 in amino acids: CSVRDRAGNEQFF. The CDR3, as DNA: TGCAGCGTTCGCGACAGGGCTGGCAATGAGCAGTTCTTC.